These T cell receptor beta chains were read from a single sample in a study of T cell responses to AZD1222 COVID-19 vaccine. Data came from immunoSEQ multiplex PCR; TCRdb stores just in-frame clones and leaves some out. The sample consists of more than 150,000 clones, 75% to 95% of them appearing once. The source was peripheral blood, collected on day 0 of AZD1222 vaccination. Receptors were obtained from an adult in good health. CDR3s include the opening cysteine and the closing phenylalanine or tryptophan. The order of the fields is clone size, V gene, J gene, D gene, CDR3 length, CDR3 DNA, CDR3 protein. D genes are given only for firm matches. Some rows have no size entry. The others give once, few or many, or a class for an expanded clone.

-	TRBV12-5	TRBJ2-5	TRBD2	16	TGTGCTAGTGGCCCAGGACTAGCGGGAGTCCGCGAGACCCAGTACTTC	CASGPGLAGVRETQYF
-	TRBV12-3/TRBV12-4	TRBJ2-5	-	13	TGTGCCAGCAGCCAGGCAGTACAAGAGACCCAGTACTTC	CASSQAVQETQYF
-	TRBV28	TRBJ1-3	TRBD1	15	TGTGCCAGCAGGGGGGGACAGGGGAAAGGAAACACCATATATTTT	CASRGGQGKGNTIYF
-	TRBV18	TRBJ1-2	-	15	TGTGCCAGCTCACCCCGACAGGATATCGGCTATGGCTACACCTTC	CASSPRQDIGYGYTF
-	TRBV24-1	TRBJ2-4	-	16	TGTGCCACCAGTGATTCCACCCCCTCTTCCAAAAACATTCAGTACTTC	CATSDSTPSSKNIQYF
-	TRBV24-1	TRBJ1-5	-	15	TGTGCCACCAGTAGCGGGGAGGGTGGCAATCAGCCCCAGCATTTT	CATSSGEGGNQPQHF
-	TRBV2	TRBJ1-3	-	12	TGTGCCAGCAGTGGACAGGCCAGGGCCATATATTTT	CASSGQARAIYF
-	TRBV11-2	TRBJ2-4	-	16	TGTGCCAGCAGCTCCGGCAGGGGACGGAGGGTGAACATTCAGTACTTC	CASSSGRGRRVNIQYF
-	TRBV19	TRBJ2-6	-	17	TGTGCCAGTAGTATCGCAGGCTTCTCACCTGGGGCCAACGTCCTGACTTTC	CASSIAGFSPGANVLTF
-	TRBV19	TRBJ1-6	-	13	TGTGCCAGTAGTATGACAGAAATCTCACCCCTCCACTTT	CASSMTEISPLHF
-	TRBV19	TRBJ2-1	-	13	TGTGCCAGTAGTATTTTCCTCTACAATGAGCAGTTCTTC	CASSIFLYNEQFF
-	TRBV24-1	TRBJ2-2	-	15	TGTGCCACCAGTGATCCAACAGGGTTCACCGGGGAGCTGTTTTTT	CATSDPTGFTGELFF
once	TRBV14	TRBJ1-2	TRBD1	15	TGTGCCAGCAGCCGTACGGGGACAGGGGTTTATGGCTACACCTTC	CASSRTGTGVYGYTF
once	TRBV27	TRBJ2-7	TRBD2	11	TGTGCCAGCAGTGGGGGGACTAGTCCGTACTTC	CASSGGTSPYF
-	TRBV10-3	TRBJ1-1	TRBD1	15	TGTGCCATCAGTGAGGCGGGACAGCTTAACACTGAAGCTTTCTTT	CAISEAGQLNTEAFF
-	TRBV28	TRBJ2-1	TRBD2	15	TGTGCCAGCAGAGAGTTAGGGACTAATCGTTCTAGTCCGTTCTTC	CASRELGTNRSSPFF
-	TRBV2	TRBJ2-2	-	12	TGTGCCAGCAGTGAGCAGGGCGGGGAGCTGTTTTTT	CASSEQGGELFF
-	TRBV15	TRBJ1-1	-	15	TGTGCCACCAGCAAAGGACAGAAGGTGAACACTGAAGCTTTCTTT	CATSKGQKVNTEAFF
-	TRBV6-2/TRBV6-3	TRBJ2-2	-	16	TGTGCCAGCAGTTACTCGAACTTACCGTACGGGAGGGAGCTGTTTTTT	CASSYSNLPYGRELFF
-	TRBV6-2/TRBV6-3	TRBJ2-5	-	13	TGTGCCAGCAGTGATAAGTTCTTAGAGACCCAGTACTTC	CASSDKFLETQYF
-	TRBV4-1	TRBJ1-5	TRBD1	16	TGCGCCAGCAGCCAAGATCGCGGACAGGGAATCCAGCCCCAGCATTTT	CASSQDRGQGIQPQHF
few	TRBV5-1	TRBJ1-2	TRBD1	15	TGCGCCAGCAGGAACTCCTGGGTAGGGGGCGGTGGCTACACCTTC	CASRNSWVGGGGYTF
-	TRBV19	TRBJ2-3	-	16	TGTGCCAGTAGTAGAGGTGGCAGACCTAGCACAGATACGCAGTATTTT	CASSRGGRPSTDTQYF
-	TRBV6-4	TRBJ1-2	TRBD1	16	TGTGCCAGCAGTGACACAGGGGAGACCCCCAAAGATGGCTACACCTTC	CASSDTGETPKDGYTF
-	TRBV5-5	TRBJ1-1	-	12	TGTGCCACAGGGACATCGAACACTGAAGCTTTCTTT	CATGTSNTEAFF
-	TRBV4-1	TRBJ2-5	TRBD1	17	TGCGCCAGCAGCCAACTTCGGACAGGGGAATTCCAAGAGACCCAGTACTTC	CASSQLRTGEFQETQYF
-	TRBV24-1	TRBJ2-3	-	18	TGTGCCACCAGTGATTTGGGAGGCCCCGCGAGCGGCACAGATACGCAGTATTTT	CATSDLGGPASGTDTQYF
-	TRBV7-2	TRBJ1-4	TRBD1	15	TGTGCCAGCAGCTTACAGGGGGAGGGAGGCGAAAAACTGTTTTTT	CASSLQGEGGEKLFF
-	TRBV25-1	TRBJ2-7	-	12	TGTGCCAGCAGTGTCGGTCCGGACGAGCAGTACTTC	CASSVGPDEQYF